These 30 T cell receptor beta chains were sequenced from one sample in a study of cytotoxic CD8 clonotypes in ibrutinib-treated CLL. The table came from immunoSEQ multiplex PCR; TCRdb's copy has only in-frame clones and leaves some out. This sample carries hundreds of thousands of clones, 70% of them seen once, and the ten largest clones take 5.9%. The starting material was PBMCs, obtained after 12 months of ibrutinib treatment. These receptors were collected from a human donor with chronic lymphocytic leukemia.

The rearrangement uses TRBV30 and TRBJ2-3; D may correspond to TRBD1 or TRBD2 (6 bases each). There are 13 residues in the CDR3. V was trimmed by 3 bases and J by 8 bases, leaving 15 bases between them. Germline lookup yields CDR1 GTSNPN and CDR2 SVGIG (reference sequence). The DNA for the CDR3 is TGTGCCTGGAGCGGGGGCTTTGGGGGTACGCAGTATTTT. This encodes CAWSGGFGGTQYF.

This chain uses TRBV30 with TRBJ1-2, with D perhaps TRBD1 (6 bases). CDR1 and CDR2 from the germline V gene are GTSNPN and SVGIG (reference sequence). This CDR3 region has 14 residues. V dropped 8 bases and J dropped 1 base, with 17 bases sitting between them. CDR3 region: CARDISLGNYGYTF. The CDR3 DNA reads TGTGCCAGGGACATCTCCCTCGGTAACTATGGCTACACCTTC.

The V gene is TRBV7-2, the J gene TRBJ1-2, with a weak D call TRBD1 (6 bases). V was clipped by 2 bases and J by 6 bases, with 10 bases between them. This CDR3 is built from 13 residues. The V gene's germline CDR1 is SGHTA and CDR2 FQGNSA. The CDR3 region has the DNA TGTGCCAGCAGCTTATTACGACAGGATGGCTACACCTTC. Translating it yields CASSLLRQDGYTF. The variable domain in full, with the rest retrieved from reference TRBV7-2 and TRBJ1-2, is GAGVSQSPSNKVTEKGKDVELRCDPISGHTALYWYRQSLGQGLEFLIYFQGNSAPDKSGLPSDRFSAERTGGSVSTLTIQRTQQEDSAVYLCASSLLRQDGYTFGSGTRLTVV.

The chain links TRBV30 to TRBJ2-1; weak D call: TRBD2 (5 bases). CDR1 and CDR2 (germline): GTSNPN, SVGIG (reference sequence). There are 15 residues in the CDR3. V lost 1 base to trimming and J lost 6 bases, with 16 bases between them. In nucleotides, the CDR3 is TGTGCCTGGAGTGGTCTGCTAGCTTTATCCAATGAGCAGTTCTTC. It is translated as CAWSGLLALSNEQFF.

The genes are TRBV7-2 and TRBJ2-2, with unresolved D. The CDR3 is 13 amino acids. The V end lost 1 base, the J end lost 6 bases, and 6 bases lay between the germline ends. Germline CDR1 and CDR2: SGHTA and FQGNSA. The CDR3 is CASSLVSPGELFF. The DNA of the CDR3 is TGTGCCAGCAGCTTAGTTTCGCCCGGGGAGCTGTTTTTT.

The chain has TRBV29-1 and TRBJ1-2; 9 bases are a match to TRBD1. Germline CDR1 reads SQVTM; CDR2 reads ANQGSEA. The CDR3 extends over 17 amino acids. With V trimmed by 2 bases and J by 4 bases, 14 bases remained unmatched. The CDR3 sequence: CSVEFRVGQGRSYGYTF. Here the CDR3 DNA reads TGCAGCGTTGAATTCCGAGTTGGACAGGGGAGATCCTATGGCTACACCTTC.

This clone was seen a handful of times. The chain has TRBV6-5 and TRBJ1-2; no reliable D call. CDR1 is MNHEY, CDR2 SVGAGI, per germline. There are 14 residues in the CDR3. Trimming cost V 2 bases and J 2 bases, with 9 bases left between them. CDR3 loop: CASSYALANYGYTF. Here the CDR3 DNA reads TGTGCCAGCAGTTACGCTTTGGCGAACTATGGCTACACCTTC.

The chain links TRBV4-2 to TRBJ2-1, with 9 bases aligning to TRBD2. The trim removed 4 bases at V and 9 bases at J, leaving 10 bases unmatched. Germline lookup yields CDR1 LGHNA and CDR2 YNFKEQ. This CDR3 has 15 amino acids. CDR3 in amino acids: CASSLGRGGPGEQFF. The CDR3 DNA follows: TGTGCCAGCAGCCTTGGGCGGGGGGGCCCGGGTGAGCAGTTCTTC.

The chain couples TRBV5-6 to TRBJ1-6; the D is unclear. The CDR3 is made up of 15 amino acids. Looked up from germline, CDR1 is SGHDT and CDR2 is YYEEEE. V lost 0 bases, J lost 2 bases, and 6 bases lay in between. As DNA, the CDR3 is TGTGCCAGCAGCTTGGCAGGACCCTATAATTCACCCCTCCACTTT. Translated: CASSLAGPYNSPLHF. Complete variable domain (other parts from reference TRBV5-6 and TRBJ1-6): DAGVTQSPTHLIKTRGQQVTLRCSPKSGHDTVSWYQQALGQGPQFIFQYYEEEERQRGNFPDRFSGHQFPNYSSELNVNALLLGDSALYLCASSLAGPYNSPLHFGNGTRLTVT.

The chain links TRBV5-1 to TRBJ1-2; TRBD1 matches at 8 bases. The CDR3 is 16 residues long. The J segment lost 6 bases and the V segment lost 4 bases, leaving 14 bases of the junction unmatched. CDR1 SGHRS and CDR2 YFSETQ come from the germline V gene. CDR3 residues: CASSARQGSRGDGYTF. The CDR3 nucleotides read TGCGCCAGCAGCGCACGACAGGGGTCTCGGGGGGATGGCTACACCTTC.

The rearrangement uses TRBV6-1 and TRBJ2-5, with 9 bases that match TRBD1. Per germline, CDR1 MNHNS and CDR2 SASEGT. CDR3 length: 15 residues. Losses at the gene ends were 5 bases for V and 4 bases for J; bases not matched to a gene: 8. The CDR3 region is CASSLSGTGLETQYF. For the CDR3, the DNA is TGTGCCAGCAGTCTTTCCGGGACAGGGCTAGAGACCCAGTACTTC.

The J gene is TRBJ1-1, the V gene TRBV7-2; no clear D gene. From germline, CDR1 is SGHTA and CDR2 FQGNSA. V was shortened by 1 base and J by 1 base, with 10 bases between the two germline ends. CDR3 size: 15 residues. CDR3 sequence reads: CASSLEISGNTEAFF. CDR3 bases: TGTGCCAGCAGCTTAGAAATCTCAGGGAACACTGAAGCTTTCTTT.

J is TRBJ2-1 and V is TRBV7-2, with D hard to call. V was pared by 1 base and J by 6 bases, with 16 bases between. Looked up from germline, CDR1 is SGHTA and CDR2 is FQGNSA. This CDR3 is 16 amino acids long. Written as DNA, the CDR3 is TGTGCCAGCAGCTTAGTGGTAAGGGTTTGGAGCAATGAGCAGTTCTTC. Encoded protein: CASSLVVRVWSNEQFF.

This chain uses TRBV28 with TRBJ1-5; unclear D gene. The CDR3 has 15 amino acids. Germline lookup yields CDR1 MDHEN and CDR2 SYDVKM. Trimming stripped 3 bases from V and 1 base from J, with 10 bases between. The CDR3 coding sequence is TGTGCCAGCAGTTTTGGAGCACAGAGCAATCAGCCCCAGCATTTT. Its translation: CASSFGAQSNQPQHF.

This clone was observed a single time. CDR3 loop: CASSFGTSGSHTQYF. As DNA, the CDR3 is TGTGCCAGCAGCTTCGGGACTAGCGGGAGCCATACGCAGTATTTT. The chain combines TRBV7-3 with TRBJ2-3; the match to TRBD2 covers 14 bases. The CDR3 is made up of 15 amino acids. Germline V lookup: CDR1 SGHTA, CDR2 FQGTGA. Losses at the gene ends were 3 bases for V and 7 bases for J; bases not matched to a gene: 3.

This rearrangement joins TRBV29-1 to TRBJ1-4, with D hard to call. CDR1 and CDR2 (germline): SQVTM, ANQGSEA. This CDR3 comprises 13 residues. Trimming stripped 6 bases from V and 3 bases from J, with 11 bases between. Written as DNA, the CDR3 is TGCAGCGTCGGGGTAAGGGCTAATGAAAAACTGTTTTTT. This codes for CSVGVRANEKLFF. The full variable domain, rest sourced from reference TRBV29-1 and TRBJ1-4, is SAVISQKPSRDICQRGTSLTIQCQVDSQVTMMFWYRQQPGQSLTLIATANQGSEATYESGFVIDKFPISRPNLTFSTLTVSNMSPEDSSIYLCSVGVRANEKLFFGSGTQLSVL.

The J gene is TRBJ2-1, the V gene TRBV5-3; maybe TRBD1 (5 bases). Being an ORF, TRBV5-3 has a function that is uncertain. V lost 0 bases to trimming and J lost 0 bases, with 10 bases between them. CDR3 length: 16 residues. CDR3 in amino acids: CARSLGGLSSYNEQFF. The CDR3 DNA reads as TGTGCCAGAAGCTTGGGGGGCTTAAGCTCCTACAATGAGCAGTTCTTC.

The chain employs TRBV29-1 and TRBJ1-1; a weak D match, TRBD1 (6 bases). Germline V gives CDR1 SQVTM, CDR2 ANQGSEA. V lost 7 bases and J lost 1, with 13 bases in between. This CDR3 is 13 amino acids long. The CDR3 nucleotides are TGCAGCGGGAAACAGGGCTGGAACACTGAAGCTTTCTTT. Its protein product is CSGKQGWNTEAFF.

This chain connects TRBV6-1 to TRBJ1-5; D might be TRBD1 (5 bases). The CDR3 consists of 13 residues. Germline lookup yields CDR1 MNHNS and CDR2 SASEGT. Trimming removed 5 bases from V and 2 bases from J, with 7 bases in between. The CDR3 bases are TGTGCCAGCAGTCGGGGCGGCAATCAGCCCCAGCATTTT. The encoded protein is CASSRGGNQPQHF.

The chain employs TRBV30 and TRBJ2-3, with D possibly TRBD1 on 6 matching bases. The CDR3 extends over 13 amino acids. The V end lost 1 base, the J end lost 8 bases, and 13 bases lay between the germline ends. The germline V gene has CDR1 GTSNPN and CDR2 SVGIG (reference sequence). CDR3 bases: TGTGCCTGGAGTGGGACAGAACGGAGTACGCAGTATTTT. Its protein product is CAWSGTERSTQYF.

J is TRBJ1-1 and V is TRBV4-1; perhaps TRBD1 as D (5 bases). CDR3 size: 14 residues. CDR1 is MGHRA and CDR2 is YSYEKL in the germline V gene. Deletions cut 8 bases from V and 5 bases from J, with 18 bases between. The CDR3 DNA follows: TGCGCCAGCTCCCGGGGCCCGGGGAGGACTGAAGCTTTCTTT. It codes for CASSRGPGRTEAFF.

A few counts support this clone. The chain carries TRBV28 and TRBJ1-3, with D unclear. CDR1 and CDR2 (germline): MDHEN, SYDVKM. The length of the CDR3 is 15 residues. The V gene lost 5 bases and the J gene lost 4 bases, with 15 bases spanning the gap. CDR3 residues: CASSLLQSPGNTIYF. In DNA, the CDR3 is TGTGCCAGCAGTCTCTTGCAGTCTCCCGGAAACACCATATATTTT.

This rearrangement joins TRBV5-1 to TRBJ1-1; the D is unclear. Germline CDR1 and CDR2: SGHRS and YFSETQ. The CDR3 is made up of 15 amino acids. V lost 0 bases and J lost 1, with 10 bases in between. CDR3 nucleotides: TGCGCCAGCAGCTTGGTACCGGGTGAGAACACTGAAGCTTTCTTT. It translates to CASSLVPGENTEAFF.

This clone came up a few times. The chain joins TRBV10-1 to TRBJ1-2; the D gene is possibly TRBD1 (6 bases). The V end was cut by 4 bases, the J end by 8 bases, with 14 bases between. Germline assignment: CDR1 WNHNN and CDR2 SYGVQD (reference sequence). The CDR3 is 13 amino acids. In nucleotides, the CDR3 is TGCGCCAGCAGTGGAAACAGGGTCGCAGGCTACACCTTC. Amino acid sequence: CASSGNRVAGYTF.

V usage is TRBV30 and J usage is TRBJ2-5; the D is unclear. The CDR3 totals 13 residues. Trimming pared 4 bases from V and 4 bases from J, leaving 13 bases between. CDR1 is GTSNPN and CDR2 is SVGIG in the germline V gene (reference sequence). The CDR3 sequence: CAWTLMSVETQYF. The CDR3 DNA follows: TGTGCCTGGACCCTGATGAGCGTAGAGACCCAGTACTTC.

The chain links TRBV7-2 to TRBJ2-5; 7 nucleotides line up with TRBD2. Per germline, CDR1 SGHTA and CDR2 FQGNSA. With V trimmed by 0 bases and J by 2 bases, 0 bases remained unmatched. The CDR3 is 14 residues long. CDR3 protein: CASSLAGLQETQYF. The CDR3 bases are TGTGCCAGCAGCTTAGCGGGACTACAAGAGACCCAGTACTTC.

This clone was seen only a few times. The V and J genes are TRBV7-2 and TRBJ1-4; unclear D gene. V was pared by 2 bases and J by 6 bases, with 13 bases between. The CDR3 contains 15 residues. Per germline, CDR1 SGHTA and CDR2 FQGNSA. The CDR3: CASSLTRVRDEKLFF. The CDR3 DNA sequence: TGTGCCAGCAGCTTAACGAGGGTGAGGGATGAAAAACTGTTTTTT.

The CDR3 region is CASSLIFGGWTPGEQFF. The CDR3 DNA is TGTGCCAGCAGTTTAATTTTCGGGGGCTGGACTCCGGGAGAGCAGTTCTTC. The V gene is TRBV28, the J gene TRBJ2-1, with D perhaps matching TRBD1 or TRBD2 (6 bases each). CDR1 and CDR2 from the germline V gene are MDHEN and SYDVKM. CDR3 length equals 17 residues. V was trimmed by 2 bases and J by 10 bases, leaving 24 bases between them.

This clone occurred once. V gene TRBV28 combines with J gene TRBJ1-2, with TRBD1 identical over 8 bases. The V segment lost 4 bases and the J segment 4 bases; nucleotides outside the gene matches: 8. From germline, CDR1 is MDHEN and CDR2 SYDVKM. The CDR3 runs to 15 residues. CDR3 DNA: TGTGCCAGCAGTTCAGCCGGGACAGGTTTCTATGGCTACACCTTC. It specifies CASSSAGTGFYGYTF.

DNA for the CDR3: TGTGCCAGCAGCCCCCTCTTCGGGGCCCAGCCCCAGCATTTT. This encodes CASSPLFGAQPQHF. This chain joins TRBV11-2 and TRBJ1-5, with a tentative D call TRBD1 (5 bases). Trimming shortened V by 5 bases and J by 7 bases, and 15 bases separated the two germline ends. Germline CDR1 and CDR2: SGHAT and FQNNGV. The CDR3 sequence is 14 residues long.